This T cell receptor (beta chain) was captured by sequencing in a study of early T cells in non-severe SARS-CoV-2 infection. Study-wide background: Chains were not paired, and sequencing was done on bulk RNA from unsorted whole blood.

Whole-study results and caveats: Matching results from VDJdb favored anti-spike CD8 responses, leaving private and CD4 specificities undetected.

Individual cDNA molecules each received unique molecular identifiers attached to them. TCRdb re-analysed the 5' RACE reads in MiXCR, keeping a single row per CDR3 protein. The repertoire holds roughly 52,000 distinct CDR3 sequences, under 8% seen once, with 4.5% to 6% in the top ten. Comments on this clonotype: No antigen is known for it.

This specimen was whole blood, taken at baseline. This receptor was taken from an adult who was a healthcare worker with PCR-confirmed SARS-CoV-2 infection or an uninfected control (not recorded which).

CDR3 nucleotides: TGTGCCAGCAAGGACAGGGGACCTGTTACTGAAGCTTTCTTT. It is translated as CASKDRGPVTEAFF. This chain uses TRBV28 with TRBJ1-1; TRBD1 matches 9 bases. Losses at the gene ends were 7 bases for V and 5 bases for J; bases not matched to a gene: 8. The CDR3 is 14 amino acids. The germline V gene has CDR1 MDHEN and CDR2 SYDVKM.